The rows below give T cell receptor beta chains drawn from one sample of a study of human T cells and chemical hapten exposure. TCRdb ran MiXCR on the 5' RACE reads and lists one entry per CDR3 protein. The repertoire has 81,000 or so distinct CDR3 sequences, about 8.4% of them found once; the top ten carry over 2%. The receptors were sampled from a male donor in good health. CDR3s leave out the opening cysteine and the closing phenylalanine or tryptophan. Fields, in order: V gene, clone size, D gene, CDR3 protein. D genes are given only for firm matches. Clone size is not always given. Where it is, it says once, few, many or a class for expanded clones.

TRBV11-2	many	-	ASSSGGRVTEAF
TRBV6-2/TRBV6-3	-	TRBD1	ASSYIDRDTEAF
TRBV20-1	few	TRBD2	SARDGGRADNEQF
TRBV5-1	-	-	ASSGKAGGYEQY
TRBV5-1	many	-	ASSFMENTDTQY
TRBV18	few	-	ASSPEATQNTEAF
TRBV7-9	-	TRBD2	ASSPGLAGGPLI
TRBV29-1	-	-	SVVEIGANVLT
TRBV12-3/TRBV12-4	-	-	ASSANSYNSPLH
TRBV18	few	TRBD1	ASSRQGEAGYT
TRBV9	-	TRBD1	ASSVSTGGSYEQY
TRBV7-9	many	-	ASSLVEQMIQETQY
TRBV6-1	-	-	ASSDRTEDQPQH
TRBV14	-	TRBD2	ASSSLAGVPGELF
TRBV5-1	few	-	ASSLAVGLYNEQF
TRBV7-9	few	-	ASSLAKGAGANVLT
TRBV7-2	many	-	ASSSRGWDEQF
TRBV6-2/TRBV6-3	-	TRBD1	ASRGDRFFAEAF
TRBV9	-	TRBD1	ASSVAPGDSEAF
TRBV12-3/TRBV12-4	few	TRBD1	ASRRQGTSYNEQF
TRBV6-5	few	TRBD2	ASSYPGLAVYEQY
TRBV21-1	few	-	ASSNRRLAGGDPSTDTQY
TRBV5-4	few	-	ASSYGTPMNTEAF
TRBV13	few	-	ASSLGRPSYEQY
TRBV27	-	TRBD2	ASSRREGNEQF
TRBV29-1	few	TRBD1	SVEIKDRVYGYT
TRBV9	-	-	ASSVGAPSRGYT